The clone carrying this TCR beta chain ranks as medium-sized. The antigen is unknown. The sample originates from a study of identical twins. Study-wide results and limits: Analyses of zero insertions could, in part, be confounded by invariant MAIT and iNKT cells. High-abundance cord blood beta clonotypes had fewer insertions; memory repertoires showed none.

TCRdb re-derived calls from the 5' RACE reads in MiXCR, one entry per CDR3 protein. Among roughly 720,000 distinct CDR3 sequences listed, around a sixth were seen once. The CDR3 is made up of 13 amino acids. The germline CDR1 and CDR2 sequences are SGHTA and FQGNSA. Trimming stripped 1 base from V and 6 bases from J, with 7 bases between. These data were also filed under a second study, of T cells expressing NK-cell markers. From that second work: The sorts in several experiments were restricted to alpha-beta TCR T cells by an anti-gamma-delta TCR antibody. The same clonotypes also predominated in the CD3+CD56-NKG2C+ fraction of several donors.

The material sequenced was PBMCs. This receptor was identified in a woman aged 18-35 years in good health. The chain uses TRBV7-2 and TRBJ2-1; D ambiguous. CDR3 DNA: TGTGCCAGCAGCTTAGGGCAGCTCAATGAGCAGTTCTTC. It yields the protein CASSLGQLNEQFF.